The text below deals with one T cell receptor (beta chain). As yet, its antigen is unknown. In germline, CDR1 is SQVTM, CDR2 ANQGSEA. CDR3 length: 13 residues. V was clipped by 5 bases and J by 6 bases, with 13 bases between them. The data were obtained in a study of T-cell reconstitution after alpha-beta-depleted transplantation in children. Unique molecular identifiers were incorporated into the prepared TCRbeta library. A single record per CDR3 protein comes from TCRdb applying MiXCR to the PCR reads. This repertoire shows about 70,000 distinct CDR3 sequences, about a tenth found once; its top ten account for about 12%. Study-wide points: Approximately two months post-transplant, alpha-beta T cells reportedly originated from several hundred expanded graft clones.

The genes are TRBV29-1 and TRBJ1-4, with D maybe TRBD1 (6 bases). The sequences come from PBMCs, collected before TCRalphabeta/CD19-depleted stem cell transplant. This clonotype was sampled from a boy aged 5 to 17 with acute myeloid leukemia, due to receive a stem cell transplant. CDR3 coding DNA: TGCAGCGTTCCGGGACATGCGGATGAAAAACTGTTTTTT. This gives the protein CSVPGHADEKLFF.